Listed below are T cell receptor beta chains from one sample, sequenced in a study of response to subunit inactivated influenza vaccine. TCRdb passed the RT-PCR reads through MiXCR, listing each CDR3 protein once. The sample holds approximately 680,000 distinct CDR3 sequences; around a sixth are singletons and the top ten take 11%. Here the sequenced sample was PBMCs from blood, taken roughly 12 days after vaccination. All receptors come from a man aged 45-60 years who received an inactivated influenza vaccine. CDR3s include the opening cysteine and the closing phenylalanine or tryptophan. The order of the fields is clone size, D gene, V gene, J gene, CDR3 DNA, CDR3 protein. D genes are given only for firm matches. Rows give clone size only sometimes, using once, few, many, or a class for an expanded clone.

>NA|TRBD1|TRBV15|TRBJ1-1
TGTGCCACCGAACGGGGGACAGGCGCTGAAGCTTTCTTT
CATERGTGAEAFF
>few|NA|TRBV12-3/TRBV12-4|TRBJ2-2
TGTGCCAGCAGTTTCGGGCAGAGGAACACCGGGGAGCTGTTTTTT
CASSFGQRNTGELFF
>NA|TRBD1|TRBV20-1|TRBJ1-4
TGCAGTGCTACCCCTCCGGGACAGAGTAATGAAAAACTGTTTTTT
CSATPPGQSNEKLFF
>NA|NA|TRBV7-2|TRBJ1-1
TGTGCCAGCAGCTTAGCGATGGGCCCGACAGTGAACGCTGAAGCTTTCTTT
CASSLAMGPTVNAEAFF
>few|NA|TRBV10-3|TRBJ2-2
TGTGCCACATCACTGAACACCGGGGAGCTGTTTTTT
CATSLNTGELFF
>NA|NA|TRBV6-5|TRBJ1-5
TGTGCCAGCAGTTCGACGGGTCCTAGCAATCAGCCCCAGCATTTT
CASSSTGPSNQPQHF
>NA|NA|TRBV12-3/TRBV12-4|TRBJ1-6
TGTGCCAGTGCGGGCCAGGGCTATAATTCACCCCTCCACTTT
CASAGQGYNSPLHF
>NA|NA|TRBV3-1|TRBJ2-5
TGTGCCAGCAGCCAAGGTCGCCGGGGGACCCAGTACTTC
CASSQGRRGTQYF
>NA|NA|TRBV12-3/TRBV12-4|TRBJ2-5
TGTGCCAGCAGCGGGAGCTACCGAGAGACCCAGTACTTC
CASSGSYRETQYF
>NA|NA|TRBV29-1|TRBJ2-3
TGCAGCGTTGTACCGCGGAGAAACGCGGGTACAGATACGCAGTATTTT
CSVVPRRNAGTDTQYF
>few|NA|TRBV20-1|TRBJ1-6
TGCAGTGCTAGAGATCTGGGCGTATGGGACGATTCACCCCTCCACTTT
CSARDLGVWDDSPLHF
>NA|TRBD2|TRBV6-2/TRBV6-3|TRBJ2-7
TGTGCCAGCAGTACCGGACTAGCGGGAGGAGGGTACGAGCAGTACTTC
CASSTGLAGGGYEQYF
>many|NA|TRBV28|TRBJ2-7
TGTGCCAGCAGTTTAGGCCAGGGGTTGACCTACGAGCAGTACTTC
CASSLGQGLTYEQYF
>few|NA|TRBV29-1|TRBJ2-1
TGCAGCGTCCCCAGGGGGGAGGGGGGCAATGAGCAGTTCTTC
CSVPRGEGGNEQFF
>few|TRBD2|TRBV7-2|TRBJ2-2
TGTGCCAGCAGCTGGACTAGCGGGGCCTTTGGGGTCGGGGAGCTGTTTTTT
CASSWTSGAFGVGELFF
>NA|TRBD2|TRBV20-1|TRBJ2-3
TGCAGTGCCACCCTCCCGACTAGCGGGAGGGTGTGGGATACGCAGTATTTT
CSATLPTSGRVWDTQYF
>few|NA|TRBV29-1|TRBJ2-7
TGCAGCGTTCATGGGTCGGGGACTTACGAGCAGTACTTC
CSVHGSGTYEQYF
>few|NA|TRBV20-1|TRBJ2-7
TGCAGTGCTAGATGGCAGGGAACCTACGAGCAGTACTTC
CSARWQGTYEQYF
>NA|NA|TRBV10-1|TRBJ2-2
TGCGCCAGCAGCGACTATCGGGCCGGGACCGGGGAGCTGTTTTTT
CASSDYRAGTGELFF
>NA|NA|TRBV2|TRBJ2-7
TGTGCCACCCGATCACGGGACGGGGAATACGAGCAGTACTTC
CATRSRDGEYEQYF